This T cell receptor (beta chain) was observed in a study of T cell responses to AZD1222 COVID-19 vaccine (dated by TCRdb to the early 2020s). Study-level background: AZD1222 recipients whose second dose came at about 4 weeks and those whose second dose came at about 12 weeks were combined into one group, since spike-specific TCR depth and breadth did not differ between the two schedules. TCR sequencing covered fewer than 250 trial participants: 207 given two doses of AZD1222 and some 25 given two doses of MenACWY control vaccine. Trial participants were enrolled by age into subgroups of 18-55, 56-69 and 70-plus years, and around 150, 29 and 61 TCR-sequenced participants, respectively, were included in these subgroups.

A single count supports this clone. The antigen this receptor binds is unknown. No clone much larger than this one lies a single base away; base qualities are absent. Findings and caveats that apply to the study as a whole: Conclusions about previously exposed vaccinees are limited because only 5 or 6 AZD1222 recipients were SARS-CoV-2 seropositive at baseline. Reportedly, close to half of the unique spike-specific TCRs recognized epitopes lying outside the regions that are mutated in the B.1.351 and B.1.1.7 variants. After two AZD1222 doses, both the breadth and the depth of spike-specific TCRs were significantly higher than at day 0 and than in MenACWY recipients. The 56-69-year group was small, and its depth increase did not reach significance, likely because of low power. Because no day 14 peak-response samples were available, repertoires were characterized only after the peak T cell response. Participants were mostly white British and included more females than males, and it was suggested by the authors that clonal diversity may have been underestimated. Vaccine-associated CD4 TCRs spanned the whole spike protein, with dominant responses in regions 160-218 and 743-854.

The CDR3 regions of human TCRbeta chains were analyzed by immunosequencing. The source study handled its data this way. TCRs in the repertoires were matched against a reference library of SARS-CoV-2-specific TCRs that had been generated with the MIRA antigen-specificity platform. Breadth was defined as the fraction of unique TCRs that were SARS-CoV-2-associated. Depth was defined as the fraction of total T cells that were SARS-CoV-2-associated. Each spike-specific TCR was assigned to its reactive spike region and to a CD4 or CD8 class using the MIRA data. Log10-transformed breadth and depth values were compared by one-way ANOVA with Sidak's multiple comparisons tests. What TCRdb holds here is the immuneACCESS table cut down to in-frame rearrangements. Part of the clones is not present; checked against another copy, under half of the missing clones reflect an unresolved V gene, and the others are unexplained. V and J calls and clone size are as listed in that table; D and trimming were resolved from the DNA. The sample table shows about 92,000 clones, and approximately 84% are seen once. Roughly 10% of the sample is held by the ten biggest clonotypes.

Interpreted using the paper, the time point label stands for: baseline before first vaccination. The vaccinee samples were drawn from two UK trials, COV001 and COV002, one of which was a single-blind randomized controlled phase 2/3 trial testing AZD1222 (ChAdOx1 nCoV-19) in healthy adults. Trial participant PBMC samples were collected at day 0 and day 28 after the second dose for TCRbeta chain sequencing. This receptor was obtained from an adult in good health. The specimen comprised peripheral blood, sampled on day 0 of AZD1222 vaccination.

The DNA reads TGTGCCAGCAGCAACGGTGACAGCCCCTATGGCTACACCTTC. Its translation reads: CASSNGDSPYGYTF. The receptor chain draws on TRBV7-9 and TRBJ1-2, with TRBD1 tentatively as D gene (5 bases match). The CDR3 runs 14 amino acids, cysteine and phenylalanine included. Only CDR3 DNA is held: 42 bases, read in frame from base 1. V sheds 5 bases and J sheds 4 bases, leaving 14 bases between their ends. The germline V gene (reference sequence) yields SEHNR for CDR1 and FQNEAQ for CDR2.